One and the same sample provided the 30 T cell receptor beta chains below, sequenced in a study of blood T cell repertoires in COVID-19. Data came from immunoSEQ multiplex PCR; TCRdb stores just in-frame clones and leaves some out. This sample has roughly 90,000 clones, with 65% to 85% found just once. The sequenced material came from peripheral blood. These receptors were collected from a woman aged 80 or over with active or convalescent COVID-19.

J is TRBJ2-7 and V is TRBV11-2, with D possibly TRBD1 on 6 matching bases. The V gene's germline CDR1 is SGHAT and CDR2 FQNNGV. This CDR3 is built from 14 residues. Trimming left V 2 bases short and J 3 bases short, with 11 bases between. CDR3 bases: TGTGCCAGCAGCTTATCTGGGACATTCTACGAGCAGTACTTC. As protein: CASSLSGTFYEQYF.

The CDR3 protein is CASSWQGANYGYTF. As DNA, the CDR3 is TGTGCCAGCAGCTGGCAGGGGGCTAACTATGGCTACACCTTC. The rearrangement uses TRBV7-2 and TRBJ1-2; 7 bases agree with TRBD1. The germline V gene encodes CDR1 SGHTA and CDR2 FQGNSA. The CDR3 totals 14 residues. The ends lost 4 bases at V and 0 bases at J; junction bases unmatched: 2. The whole variable domain, remainder taken from reference TRBV7-2 and TRBJ1-2, is GAGVSQSPSNKVTEKGKDVELRCDPISGHTALYWYRQSLGQGLEFLIYFQGNSAPDKSGLPSDRFSAERTGGSVSTLTIQRTQQEDSAVYLCASSWQGANYGYTFGSGTRLTVV.

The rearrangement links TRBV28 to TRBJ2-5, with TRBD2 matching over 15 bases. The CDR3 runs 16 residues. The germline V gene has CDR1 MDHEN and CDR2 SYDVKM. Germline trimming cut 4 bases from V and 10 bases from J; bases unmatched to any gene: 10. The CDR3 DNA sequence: TGTGCCAGCAGTTCCCCCGGGACTAGCGGGAGGAGGGGCCAGTACTTC. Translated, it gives CASSSPGTSGRRGQYF.

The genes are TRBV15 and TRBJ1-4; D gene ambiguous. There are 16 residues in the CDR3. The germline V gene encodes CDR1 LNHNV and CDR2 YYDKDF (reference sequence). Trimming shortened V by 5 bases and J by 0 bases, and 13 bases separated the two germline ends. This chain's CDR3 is CATSGPGDATNEKLFF. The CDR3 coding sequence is TGTGCCACCAGCGGGCCCGGTGACGCAACTAATGAAAAACTGTTTTTT.

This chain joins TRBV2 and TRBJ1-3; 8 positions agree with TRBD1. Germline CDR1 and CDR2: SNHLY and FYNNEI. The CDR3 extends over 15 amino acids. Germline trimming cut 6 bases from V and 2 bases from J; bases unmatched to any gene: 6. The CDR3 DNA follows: TGTGCCAGCAGCCGCCGGACAGGGACTGGAAACACCATATATTTT. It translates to CASSRRTGTGNTIYF.

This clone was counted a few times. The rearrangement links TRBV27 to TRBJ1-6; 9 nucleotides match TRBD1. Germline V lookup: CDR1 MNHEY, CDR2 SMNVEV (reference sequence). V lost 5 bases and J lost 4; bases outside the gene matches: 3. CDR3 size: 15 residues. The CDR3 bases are TGTGCCAGCAGTACCGACAGGGGGTATAATTCACCCCTCCACTTT. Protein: CASSTDRGYNSPLHF.

The CDR3 here is CAISESLVPNQPQHF. CDR3 sequence (DNA): TGTGCCATCAGTGAGTCCCTTGTCCCCAATCAGCCCCAGCATTTT. The chain is built from TRBV10-3 and TRBJ1-5; D unresolved. CDR3 length: 15 residues. CDR1 and CDR2 (germline): ENHRY, SYGVKD. Trimming took off 0 bases at V and 3 bases at J, with 9 bases between the two ends.

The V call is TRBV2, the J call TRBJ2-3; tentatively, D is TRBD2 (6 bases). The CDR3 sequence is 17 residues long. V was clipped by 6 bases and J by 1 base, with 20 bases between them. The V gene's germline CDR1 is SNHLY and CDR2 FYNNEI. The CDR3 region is CASRGPRAGLRTDTQYF. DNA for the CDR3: TGTGCCAGCAGGGGCCCCCGGGCGGGGCTCCGCACAGATACGCAGTATTTT.

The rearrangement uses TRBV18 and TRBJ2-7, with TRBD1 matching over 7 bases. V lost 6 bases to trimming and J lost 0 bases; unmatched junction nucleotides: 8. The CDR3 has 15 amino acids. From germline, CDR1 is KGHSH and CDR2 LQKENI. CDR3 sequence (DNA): TGTGCCAGCTCGCCAGCGACAGGGTCCTCCTACGAGCAGTACTTC. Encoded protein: CASSPATGSSYEQYF.

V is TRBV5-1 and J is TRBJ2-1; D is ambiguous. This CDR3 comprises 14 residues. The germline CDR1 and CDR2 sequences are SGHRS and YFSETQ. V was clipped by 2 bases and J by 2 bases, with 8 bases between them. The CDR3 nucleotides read TGCGCCAGCAGCTTCGGAGAGGCCTACAATGAGCAGTTCTTC. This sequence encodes CASSFGEAYNEQFF.

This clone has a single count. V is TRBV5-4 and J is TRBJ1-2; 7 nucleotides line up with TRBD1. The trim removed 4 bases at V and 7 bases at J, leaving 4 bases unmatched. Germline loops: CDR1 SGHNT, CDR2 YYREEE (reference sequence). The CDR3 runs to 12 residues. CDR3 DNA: TGTGCCAGCAGCCGACAGGGCCCTGGCTACACCTTC. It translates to CASSRQGPGYTF. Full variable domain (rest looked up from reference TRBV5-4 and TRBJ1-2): ETGVTQSPTHLIKTRGQQVTLRCSSQSGHNTVSWYQQALGQGPQFIFQYYREEENGRGNFPPRFSGLQFPNYSSELNVNALELDDSALYLCASSRQGPGYTFGSGTRLTVV.

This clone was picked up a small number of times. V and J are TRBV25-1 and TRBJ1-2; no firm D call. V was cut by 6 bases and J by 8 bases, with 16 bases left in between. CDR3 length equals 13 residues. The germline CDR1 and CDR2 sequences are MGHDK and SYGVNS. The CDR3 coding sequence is TGTGCCAGCAGGGGTGTGGAGGGCTACGGCTACACCTTC. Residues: CASRGVEGYGYTF.

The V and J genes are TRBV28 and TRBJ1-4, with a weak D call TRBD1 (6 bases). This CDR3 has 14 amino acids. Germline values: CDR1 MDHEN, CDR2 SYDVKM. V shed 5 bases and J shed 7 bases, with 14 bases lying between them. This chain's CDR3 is CASSPTGLGEKLFF. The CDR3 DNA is TGTGCCAGCAGTCCAACAGGGTTAGGTGAAAAACTGTTTTTT.

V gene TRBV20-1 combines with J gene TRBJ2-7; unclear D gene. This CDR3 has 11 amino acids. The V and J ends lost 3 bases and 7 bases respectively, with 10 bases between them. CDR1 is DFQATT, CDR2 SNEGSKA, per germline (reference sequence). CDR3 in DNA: TGCAGTGCTAGTCGACTTGGGGAGCAGTACTTC. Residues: CSASRLGEQYF.

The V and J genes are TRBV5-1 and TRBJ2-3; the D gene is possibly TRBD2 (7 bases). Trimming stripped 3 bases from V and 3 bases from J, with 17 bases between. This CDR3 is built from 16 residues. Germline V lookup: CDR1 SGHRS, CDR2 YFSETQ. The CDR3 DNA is TGCGCCAGCAGCTCCACCGGGGGGCCGGGAACAGATACGCAGTATTTT. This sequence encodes CASSSTGGPGTDTQYF.

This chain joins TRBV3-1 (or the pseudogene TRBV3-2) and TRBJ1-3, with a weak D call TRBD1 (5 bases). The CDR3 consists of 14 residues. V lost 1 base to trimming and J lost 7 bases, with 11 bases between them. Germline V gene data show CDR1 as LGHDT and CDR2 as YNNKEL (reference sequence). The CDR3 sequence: CASSQGDSRNTIYF. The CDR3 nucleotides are TGTGCCAGCAGCCAAGGAGACAGTCGGAACACCATATATTTT.

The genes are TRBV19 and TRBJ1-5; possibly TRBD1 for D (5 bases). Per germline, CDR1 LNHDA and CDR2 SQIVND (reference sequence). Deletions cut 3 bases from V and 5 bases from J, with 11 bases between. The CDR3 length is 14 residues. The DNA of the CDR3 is TGTGCCAGTAGTATGGGGCCAGGATATCAGCCCCAGCATTTT. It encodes CASSMGPGYQPQHF.

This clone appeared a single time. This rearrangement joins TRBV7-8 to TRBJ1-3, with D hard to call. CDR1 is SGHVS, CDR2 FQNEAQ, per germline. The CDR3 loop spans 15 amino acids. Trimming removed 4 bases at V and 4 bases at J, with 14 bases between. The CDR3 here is CASSSPGVGGNTIYF. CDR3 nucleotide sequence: TGTGCCAGCAGCTCCCCGGGTGTTGGCGGAAACACCATATATTTT.

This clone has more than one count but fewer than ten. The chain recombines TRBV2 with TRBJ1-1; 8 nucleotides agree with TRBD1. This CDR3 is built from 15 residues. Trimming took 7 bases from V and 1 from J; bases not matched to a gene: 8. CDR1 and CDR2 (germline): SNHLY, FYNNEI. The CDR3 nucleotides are TGTGCCAGCACCGCACTAGGGACAGGGAACACTGAAGCTTTCTTT. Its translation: CASTALGTGNTEAFF.

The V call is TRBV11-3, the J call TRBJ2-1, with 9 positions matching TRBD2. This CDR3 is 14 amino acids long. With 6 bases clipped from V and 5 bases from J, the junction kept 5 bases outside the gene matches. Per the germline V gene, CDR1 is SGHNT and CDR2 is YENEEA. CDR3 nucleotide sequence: TGTGCCAGCAGGGCGGGAGGGTCCCACAATGAGCAGTTCTTC. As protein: CASRAGGSHNEQFF.

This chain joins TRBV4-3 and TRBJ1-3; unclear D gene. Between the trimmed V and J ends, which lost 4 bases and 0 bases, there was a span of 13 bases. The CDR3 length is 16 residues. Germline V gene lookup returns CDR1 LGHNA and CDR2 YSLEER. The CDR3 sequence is CASSPSSILSGNTIYF. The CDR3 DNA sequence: TGCGCCAGCAGCCCTAGTAGCATCCTCTCTGGAAACACCATATATTTT.

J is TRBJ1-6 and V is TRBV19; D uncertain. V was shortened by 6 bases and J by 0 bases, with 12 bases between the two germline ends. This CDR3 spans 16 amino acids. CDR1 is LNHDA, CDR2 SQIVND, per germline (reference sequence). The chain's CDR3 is CASSEQASSYNSPLHF. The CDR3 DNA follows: TGTGCCAGTAGCGAGCAGGCCAGCTCCTATAATTCACCCCTCCACTTT.

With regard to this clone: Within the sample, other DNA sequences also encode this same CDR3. The CDR3 coding sequence is TGTGCCAGCAGCGGGACAGGGAGCTCCTACGAGCAGTACTTC. It is translated as CASSGTGSSYEQYF. This chain links TRBV3-1 (or the pseudogene TRBV3-2) with TRBJ2-7; 9 nucleotides align to TRBD1. From germline, CDR1 is LGHDT and CDR2 YNNKEL (reference sequence). V lost 5 bases and J lost 0; bases outside the gene matches: 2. CDR3 length equals 14 residues.

CDR3 sequence: CASSTHRGQLEQYF. CDR3 DNA sequence: TGTGCCAGCAGCACGCACAGGGGGCAGTTGGAGCAGTACTTC. The chain has TRBV7-2 and TRBJ2-7, with TRBD1 identical over 9 bases. CDR1 is SGHTA and CDR2 is FQGNSA in the germline V gene. The CDR3 covers 14 residues. Trimming cost V 5 bases and J 7 bases; bases outside gene matches: 9.

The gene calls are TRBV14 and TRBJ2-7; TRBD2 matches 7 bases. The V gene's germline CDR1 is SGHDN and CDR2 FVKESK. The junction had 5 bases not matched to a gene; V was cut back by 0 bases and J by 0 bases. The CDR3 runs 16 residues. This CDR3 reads CASSQDQIAGSYEQYF. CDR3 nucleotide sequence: TGTGCCAGCAGCCAAGATCAAATAGCGGGCTCCTACGAGCAGTACTTC.

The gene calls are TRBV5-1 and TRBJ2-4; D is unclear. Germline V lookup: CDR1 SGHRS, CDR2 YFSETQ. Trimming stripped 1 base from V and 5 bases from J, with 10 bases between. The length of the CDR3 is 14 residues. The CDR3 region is CASSLSLVENIQYF. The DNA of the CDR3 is TGCGCCAGCAGCTTGTCACTCGTCGAAAACATTCAGTACTTC.

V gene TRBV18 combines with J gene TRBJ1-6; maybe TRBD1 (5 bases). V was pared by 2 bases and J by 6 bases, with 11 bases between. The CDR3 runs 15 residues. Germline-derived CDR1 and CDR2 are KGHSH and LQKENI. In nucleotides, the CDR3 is TGTGCCAGCTCACCAATGGAGACAGTTAATTCACCCCTCCACTTT. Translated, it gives CASSPMETVNSPLHF. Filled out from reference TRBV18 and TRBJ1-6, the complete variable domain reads NAGVMQNPRHLVRRRGQEARLRCSPMKGHSHVYWYRQLPEEGLKFMVYLQKENIIDESGMPKERFSAEFPKEGPSILRIQQVVRGDSAAYFCASSPMETVNSPLHFGNGTRLTVT.

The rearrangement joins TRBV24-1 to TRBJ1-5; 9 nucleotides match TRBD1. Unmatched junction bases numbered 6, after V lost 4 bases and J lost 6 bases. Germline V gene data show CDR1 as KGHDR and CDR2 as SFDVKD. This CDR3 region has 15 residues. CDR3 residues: CATSDRQGDGQPQHF. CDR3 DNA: TGTGCCACCAGTGACCGACAGGGGGACGGTCAGCCCCAGCATTTT.

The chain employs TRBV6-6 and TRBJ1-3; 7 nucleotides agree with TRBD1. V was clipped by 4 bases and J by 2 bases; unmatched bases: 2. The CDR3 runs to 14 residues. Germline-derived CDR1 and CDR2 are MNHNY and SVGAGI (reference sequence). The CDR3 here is CASSSTGAGNTIYF. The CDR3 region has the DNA TGTGCCAGCAGTTCAACAGGGGCTGGAAACACCATATATTTT.

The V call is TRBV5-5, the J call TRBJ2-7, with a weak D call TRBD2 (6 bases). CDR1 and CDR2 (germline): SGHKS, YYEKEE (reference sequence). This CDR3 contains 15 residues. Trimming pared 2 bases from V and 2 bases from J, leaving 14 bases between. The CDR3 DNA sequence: TGTGCCAGCAGCTTATTAACGGGACTCCCCTACGAGCAGTACTTC. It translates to CASSLLTGLPYEQYF.